This T cell receptor beta chain was retrieved from a study of blood T cells in healthy people across ages. Details on this clonotype: Its antigen is currently unknown.

There are 14 residues in the CDR3. Germline V gives CDR1 MGHDK, CDR2 SYGVNS. Alongside a J-beta primer mix, a sample-barcoded 5' primer served in a second PCR lasting roughly 7 to 11 cycles. The template-switch adaptor, which had 12 random nucleotides, put a tag on each cDNA molecule. Using its own MiXCR run on the 5' RACE reads, TCRdb lists one record per CDR3 protein. This table has roughly 500,000 distinct CDR3 sequences, 24% appearing once. Study-wide findings and caveats: Greater diversity and more naive CD4+ cells were seen in long-lived donors than in aged donors.

The sample was also linked to a second study, of T cells of mothers and their children. As that report states: Among related mother-child pairs, overlap was slightly higher than in unrelated pairs, though not significantly.

The chain joins TRBV25-1 to TRBJ2-5; D gene uncertain. The J call may be incorrect, as the DNA end agrees better with TRBJ2-7. The receptor was derived from a boy aged 10-17 years in good health. The sample comprised blood. This CDR3 reads CASSRVGLGYEQYF. Here the CDR3 DNA reads TGTGCCAGCAGTCGCGTCGGGCTTGGGTACGAGCAGTACTTC.